This record concerns one TCR beta chain sequence. This specimen belongs to a study of glioma-infiltrating T cells after dendritic cell vaccination. Selection required adequate fresh-frozen tumor tissue plus more than two years' survival data. TCRdb's copy holds only in-frame clones and misses some; the assay was immunoSEQ multiplex PCR. The sample shows tens of thousands of clones, 85% to 95% of them seen only once. The CDR3 length is 13 residues. CDR1 and CDR2 (germline): SGHVS, FNYEAQ. Trimming took 11 bases from V and 7 from J, leaving 17 bases between them. This clonotype was obtained from a human donor with glioblastoma. The material was blood, obtained before dendritic cell vaccination. V gene TRBV7-6 combines with J gene TRBJ1-4, with a tentative D call TRBD1 (5 bases). The CDR3 spells CASSVGEVEKLFF. The CDR3 DNA is TGTGCCTCCTCCGTGGGGGAGGTTGAAAAACTGTTTTTT. The full variable domain, rest sourced from reference TRBV7-6 and TRBJ1-4, is GAGVSQSPRYKVTKRGQDVALRCDPISGHVSLYWYRQALGQGPEFLTYFNYEAQQDKSGLPNDRFSAERPEGSISTLTIQRTEQRDSAMYRCASSVGEVEKLFFGSGTQLSVL.